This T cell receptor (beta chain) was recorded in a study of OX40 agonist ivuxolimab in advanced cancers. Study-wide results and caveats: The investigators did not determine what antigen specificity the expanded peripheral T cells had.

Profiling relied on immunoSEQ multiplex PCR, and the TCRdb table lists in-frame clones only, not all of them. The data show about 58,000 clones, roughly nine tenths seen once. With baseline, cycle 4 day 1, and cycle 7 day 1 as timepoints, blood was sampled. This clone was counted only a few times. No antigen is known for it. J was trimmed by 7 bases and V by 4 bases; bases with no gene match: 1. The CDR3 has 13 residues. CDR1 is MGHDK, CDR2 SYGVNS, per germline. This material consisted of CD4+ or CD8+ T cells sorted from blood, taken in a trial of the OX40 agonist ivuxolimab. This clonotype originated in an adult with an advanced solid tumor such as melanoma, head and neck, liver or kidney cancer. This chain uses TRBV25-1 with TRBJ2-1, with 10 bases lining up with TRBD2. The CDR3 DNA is TGTGCCAGCAGTGTTAGCGGGGGGAATGAGCAGTTCTTC. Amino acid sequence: CASSVSGGNEQFF. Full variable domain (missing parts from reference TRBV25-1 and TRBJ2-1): EADIYQTPRYLVIGTGKKITLECSQTMGHDKMYWYQQDPGMELHLIHYSYGVNSTEKGDLSSESTVSRIRTEHFPLTLESARPSHTSQYLCASSVSGGNEQFFGPGTRLTVL.